Each of the 7 T cell receptor beta chains below was sequenced from the same sample in a study of cytomegalovirus exposure and HLA in healthy donors. PCR primers comprised 60 Vbeta and 13 Jbeta primers. Assay used: immunoSEQ multiplex PCR; TCRdb lists only in-frame clones, some missing. The repertoire has 55,000 to 80,000 clones, about 79% of them found once; the top ten carry over 7%. Sequencing input: PBMCs. These receptors were taken from a man aged 55 to 70 in good health and CMV-seropositive.

This chain uses TRBV11-3 with TRBJ1-2, with D perhaps TRBD1 (6 bases). Germline V gene lookup returns CDR1 SGHNT and CDR2 YENEEA. This CDR3 is 13 amino acids long. V lost 5 bases, J lost 7 bases, and 14 bases lay in between. The CDR3 sequence: CASSPAGAGGYTF. The DNA of the CDR3 is TGTGCCAGCAGCCCTGCAGGGGCCGGTGGCTACACCTTC.

The J gene is TRBJ2-6, the V gene TRBV4-1; the match to TRBD1 covers 7 bases. The ends lost 2 bases at V and 0 bases at J; junction bases unmatched: 10. This CDR3 has 19 residues. Germline CDR1 and CDR2: MGHRA and YSYEKL. The CDR3, as DNA: TGCGCCAGCAGCCAATTCTTACAGGGGCCTTACTCTGGGGCCAACGTCCTGACTTTC. This encodes CASSQFLQGPYSGANVLTF.

This sequence joins TRBV5-5 and TRBJ1-4, with 7 bases fitting TRBD1. CDR1 is SGHKS and CDR2 is YYEKEE in the germline V gene (reference sequence). This CDR3 comprises 16 residues. The J segment lost 4 bases and the V segment lost 0 bases, leaving 6 bases of the junction unmatched. As DNA, the CDR3 is TGTGCCAGCAGCTTGGCCCGGGACAGCCATAATGAAAAACTGTTTTTT. It encodes CASSLARDSHNEKLFF.

This chain joins TRBV6-1 and TRBJ2-1; 8 bases align to TRBD2. The germline gives CDR1 MNHNS, CDR2 SASEGT. The ends lost 6 bases at V and 7 bases at J; junction bases unmatched: 11. The CDR3 extends over 15 amino acids. The CDR3 region is CASRVPGLESNEQFF. The CDR3 region has the DNA TGTGCCAGCAGGGTACCGGGACTAGAGAGTAATGAGCAGTTCTTC.

This chain connects TRBV5-4 to TRBJ1-1; 7 bases line up with TRBD1. The CDR3 runs 15 residues. With V trimmed by 3 bases and J by 0 bases, 5 bases remained unmatched. The germline CDR1 and CDR2 sequences are SGHNT and YYREEE (reference sequence). CDR3 sequence (DNA): TGTGCCAGCAGCTCTAGGGACAGACTGAACACTGAAGCTTTCTTT. As protein: CASSSRDRLNTEAFF.

The gene calls are TRBV11-3 and TRBJ1-3; D is possibly TRBD1 (6 bases). Germline CDR1 and CDR2: SGHNT and YENEEA. Deletions cut 3 bases from V and 0 bases from J, with 12 bases between. CDR3 size: 16 residues. DNA of the CDR3: TGTGCCAGCAGCTTTCAGGGGACCTTCTCTGGAAACACCATATATTTT. It is translated as CASSFQGTFSGNTIYF.

The J gene is TRBJ2-1, the V gene TRBV2; tentative D call: TRBD2 (6 bases). The CDR3 runs to 15 residues. V shed 3 bases and J shed 0 bases, with 9 bases lying between them. The germline V gene has CDR1 SNHLY and CDR2 FYNNEI. The CDR3 region has the DNA TGTGCCAGCAGTGAGCGGGAAAGCTCCTACAATGAGCAGTTCTTC. Its protein product is CASSERESSYNEQFF. The full variable domain, rest sourced from reference TRBV2 and TRBJ2-1, is EPEVTQTPSHQVTQMGQEVILRCVPISNHLYFYWYRQILGQKVEFLVSFYNNEISEKSEIFDDQFSVERPDGSNFTLKIRSTKLEDSAMYFCASSERESSYNEQFFGPGTRLTVL.